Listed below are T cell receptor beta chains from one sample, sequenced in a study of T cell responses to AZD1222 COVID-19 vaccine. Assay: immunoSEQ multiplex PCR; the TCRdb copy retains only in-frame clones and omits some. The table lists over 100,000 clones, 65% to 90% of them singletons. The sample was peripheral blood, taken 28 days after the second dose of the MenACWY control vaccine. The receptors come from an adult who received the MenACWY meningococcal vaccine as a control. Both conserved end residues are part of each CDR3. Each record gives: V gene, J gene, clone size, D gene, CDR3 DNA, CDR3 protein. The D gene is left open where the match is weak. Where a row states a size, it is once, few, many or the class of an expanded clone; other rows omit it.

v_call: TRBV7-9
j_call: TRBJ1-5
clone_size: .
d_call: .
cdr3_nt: TGTGCCAGCAGCTTAGGAGAGGGACTCAGGCATCAGCCCCAGCATTTT
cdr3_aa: CASSLGEGLRHQPQHF

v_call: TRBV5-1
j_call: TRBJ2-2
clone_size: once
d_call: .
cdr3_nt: TGCGCCAGCAGCCCCCGGGTCGGGGAGCTGTTTTTT
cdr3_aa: CASSPRVGELFF

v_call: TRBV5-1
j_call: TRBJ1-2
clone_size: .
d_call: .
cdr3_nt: TGCGCCAGCAGCCTGGCGGAGAACAACTATGGCTACACCTTC
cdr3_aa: CASSLAENNYGYTF

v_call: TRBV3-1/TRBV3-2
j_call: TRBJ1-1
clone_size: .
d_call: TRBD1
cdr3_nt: TGTGCCAGCACCGGGACAGGGGGCTTCACTGAAGCTTTCTTT
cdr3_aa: CASTGTGGFTEAFF

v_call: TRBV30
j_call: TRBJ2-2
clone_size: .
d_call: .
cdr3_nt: TGTGCCTGGAGGGCAGGGGCGGCCGGGGAGCTGTTTTTT
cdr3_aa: CAWRAGAAGELFF

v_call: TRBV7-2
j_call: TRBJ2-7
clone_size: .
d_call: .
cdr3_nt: TGTGCCAGCAGCGTGGGACGAACAAACTCCTACGAGCAGTACTTC
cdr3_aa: CASSVGRTNSYEQYF

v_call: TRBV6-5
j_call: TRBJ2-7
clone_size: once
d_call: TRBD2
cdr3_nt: TGTGCCAGCAGTTACACGTTAGCGGGAGGTCGCGAGCAGTACTTC
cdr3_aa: CASSYTLAGGREQYF

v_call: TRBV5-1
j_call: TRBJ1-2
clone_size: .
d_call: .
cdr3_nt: TGCGCCAGCAGCTTCGGGACGCCAGCTAACTATGGCTACACCTTC
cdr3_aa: CASSFGTPANYGYTF

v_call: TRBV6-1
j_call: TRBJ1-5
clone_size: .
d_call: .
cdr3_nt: TGTGCCAGCAGTGAGGGGATTGACACAGGGATCAATCAGCCCCAGCATTTT
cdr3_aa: CASSEGIDTGINQPQHF

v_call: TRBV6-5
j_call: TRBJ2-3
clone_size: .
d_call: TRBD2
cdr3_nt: TGTGCCACCCACCGGGGGGGGTCAACAGATACGCAGTATTTT
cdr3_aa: CATHRGGSTDTQYF

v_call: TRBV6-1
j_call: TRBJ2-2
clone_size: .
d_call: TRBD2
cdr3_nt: TGTGCCAGCAGTGAAGCCGAGTGGGAGCGACCGGGACTAGCGGGAGTCGCGAACACCGGGGAGCTGTTTTTT
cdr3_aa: CASSEAEWERPGLAGVANTGELFF

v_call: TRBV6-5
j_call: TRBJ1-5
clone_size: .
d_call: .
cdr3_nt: TGTGCCAGCAGTTACGGGGGGGGCCAGCCCCAGCATTTT
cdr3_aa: CASSYGGGQPQHF

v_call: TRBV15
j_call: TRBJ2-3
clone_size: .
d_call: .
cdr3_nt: TGTGCCACCAGCAGAGGCCCCGGGGGCAGCACAGATACGCAGTATTTT
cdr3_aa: CATSRGPGGSTDTQYF

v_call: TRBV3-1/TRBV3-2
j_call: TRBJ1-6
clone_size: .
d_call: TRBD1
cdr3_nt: TGTGCCAGCAGACGCCGACAGGGAGGAAATTCACCCCTCCACTTT
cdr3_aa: CASRRRQGGNSPLHF

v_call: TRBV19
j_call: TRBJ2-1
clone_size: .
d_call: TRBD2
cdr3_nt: TGTGCCAGTAGTATTTACACTAGCGGAGCCTACAATGAGCAGTTCTTC
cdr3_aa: CASSIYTSGAYNEQFF

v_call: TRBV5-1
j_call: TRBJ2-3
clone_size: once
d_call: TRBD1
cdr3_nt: TGCGCCAGCAGCTTGGCACAGGGGGAAGATACGCAGTATTTT
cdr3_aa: CASSLAQGEDTQYF

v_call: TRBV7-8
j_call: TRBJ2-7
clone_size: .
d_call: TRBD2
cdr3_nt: TGTGCCAGCAGCTTGGTCGGGGGGGTCTCCTACGAGCAGTACTTC
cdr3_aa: CASSLVGGVSYEQYF

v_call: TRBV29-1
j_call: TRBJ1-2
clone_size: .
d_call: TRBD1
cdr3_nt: TGCAGCTCACTGCGGACAGGGGACTATGGCTACACCTTC
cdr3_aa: CSSLRTGDYGYTF